The 17 T cell receptor beta chains presented below share a single source sample, sequenced in a study of T-cell memory formation after mild COVID-19. TCRdb itself ran the 5' RACE reads through MiXCR, one entry per CDR3 protein. The sample includes 350,000 or so distinct CDR3 sequences, approximately 21% seen only once; the top ten take roughly an eighth. What was sequenced was PBMCs or a T cell subset sorted from them (not recorded which). These receptors all stem from an adult woman who had mild COVID-19 (a few samples of this study predate the infection). Cell type and time point are not known.

This clonotype was seen more than once but under ten times. The gene calls are TRBV5-1 and TRBJ2-7, with 10 positions matching TRBD1. Germline lookup yields CDR1 SGHRS and CDR2 YFSETQ. This CDR3 contains 14 residues. V shed 0 bases, J shed 7 bases, and the junction held 4 bases outside the gene matches. CDR3 nucleotide sequence: TGCGCCAGCAGCTTGGGGGACAGGGGAGATGAGCAGTACTTC. As protein: CASSLGDRGDEQYF.

This clonotype turned up a few times. The chain recombines TRBV12-3 or TRBV12-4 with TRBJ1-1; the D gene is possibly TRBD1 (5 bases). The V gene lost 8 bases and the J gene lost 7 bases, with 20 bases spanning the gap. The CDR3 consists of 14 residues. The CDR3 nucleotides are TGTGCCAGCTCGAAGGGGCCAGGTAGTTTTGAAGCTTTCTTT. It is translated as CASSKGPGSFEAFF.

The V call is TRBV20-1, the J call TRBJ2-7, with 7 bases fitting TRBD2. Per germline, CDR1 DFQATT and CDR2 SNEGSKA (reference sequence). CDR3 size: 13 residues. The V segment lost 3 bases and the J segment 6 bases; nucleotides outside the gene matches: 8. This chain's CDR3 is CSARDPGEGEQYF. CDR3 nucleotide sequence: TGCAGTGCTAGGGACCCCGGGGAGGGCGAGCAGTACTTC.

V usage is TRBV9 and J usage is TRBJ1-1, with D perhaps TRBD1 (6 bases). CDR1 is SGDLS, CDR2 YYNGEE, per germline. The CDR3 totals 15 residues. V was shortened by 4 bases and J by 2 bases, with 15 bases between the two germline ends. The CDR3 here is CASSRTTGTNTEAFF. The CDR3 DNA sequence: TGTGCCAGCAGCAGGACAACAGGGACCAACACTGAAGCTTTCTTT.

This clonotype was detected only a few times. The chain uses TRBV29-1 and TRBJ2-3, with D possibly called TRBD1 or TRBD2 (5 bases each). CDR1 and CDR2 (germline): SQVTM, ANQGSEA. The CDR3 runs 13 residues. V was cut by 7 bases and J by 6 bases, with 17 bases left in between. CDR3 amino acids: CSGGTGSRDTQYF. Written as DNA, the CDR3 is TGCAGCGGTGGGACGGGTTCCAGGGATACGCAGTATTTT.

In its sample, this clonotype was seen a few times. The chain combines TRBV6-2 or TRBV6-3 with TRBJ2-5, with 7 bases identical to TRBD2. Losses at the gene ends were 5 bases for V and 5 bases for J; bases not matched to a gene: 14. CDR3 length equals 16 residues. Germline V gene sequence: CDR1 MNHEY, CDR2 SVGEGT. CDR3 residues: CASSLSGVILGETQYF. CDR3 bases: TGTGCCAGCAGTCTCAGCGGGGTAATTTTGGGTGAGACCCAGTACTTC.

The chain has TRBV20-1 and TRBJ1-1, with 7 bases that match TRBD1. This CDR3 region has 14 residues. The J segment lost 5 bases and the V segment lost 6 bases, leaving 12 bases of the junction unmatched. In germline, CDR1 is DFQATT, CDR2 SNEGSKA (reference sequence). CDR3 in DNA: TGCAGTGCATTCCCCAGGGGGGCGCGGACTGAAGCTTTCTTT. Translated: CSAFPRGARTEAFF.

The CDR3 sequence is CASSPGDHYEQYF. In DNA, the CDR3 is TGTGCCAGCAGCCCTGGGGATCACTACGAGCAGTACTTC. The chain recombines TRBV7-9 with TRBJ2-7; no clear D. The length of the CDR3 is 13 residues. Trimming removed 5 bases from V and 3 bases from J, with 11 bases in between. The germline V gene encodes CDR1 SEHNR and CDR2 FQNEAQ (reference sequence).

This clonotype was detected only a few times. The chain couples TRBV29-1 to TRBJ2-3; 12 nucleotides line up with TRBD2. This CDR3 comprises 15 residues. The germline V gene encodes CDR1 SQVTM and CDR2 ANQGSEA. The V and J ends lost 8 bases and 1 base, in that order; junction bases with no gene match: 7. CDR3 sequence (DNA): TGCAGCAGCTCACTAGCGGGAGGAGGCACAGATACGCAGTATTTT. This sequence encodes CSSSLAGGGTDTQYF.

This clonotype has just a few counts. The chain combines TRBV12-3 or TRBV12-4 with TRBJ1-6; D remains ambiguous. V lost 0 bases, J lost 6 bases, and 9 bases lay in between. This CDR3 is built from 15 residues. The CDR3 nucleotides are TGTGCCAGCAGTTTAGCTGGTGCTCGTAATTCACCCCTCCACTTT. Translation gives CASSLAGARNSPLHF.

The rearrangement joins TRBV12-3 or TRBV12-4 to TRBJ2-3; D not resolved. The CDR3 is 12 residues long. V shed 4 bases and J shed 4 bases, with 6 bases lying between them. The CDR3 loop is CASSWLSDTQYF. The CDR3 bases are TGTGCCAGCAGTTGGCTTTCAGATACGCAGTATTTT.

This clonotype was observed a few times. For the CDR3, the DNA is TGTGCCAGCAGCTTGAGGGGGGTCAATTCACCCCTCCACTTT. Translated, it gives CASSLRGVNSPLHF. The chain combines TRBV11-2 with TRBJ1-6; tentative D call: TRBD1 (6 bases). With 3 bases removed from V and 7 bases from J, the gap between germline ends came to 10 bases. CDR1 and CDR2 (germline): SGHAT, FQNNGV. CDR3 size: 14 residues.

The chain employs TRBV25-1 and TRBJ2-3; 13 nucleotides align to TRBD2. Germline V CDR1 and CDR2: MGHDK, SYGVNS. This CDR3 comprises 16 residues. Trimming took 4 bases from V and 5 from J; bases not matched to a gene: 6. CDR3 in amino acids: CASSARTSGGGDTQYF. The CDR3, as DNA: TGTGCCAGCAGTGCAAGGACTAGCGGGGGAGGAGATACGCAGTATTTT. Full variable domain (remainder filled in from reference TRBV25-1 and TRBJ2-3): EADIYQTPRYLVIGTGKKITLECSQTMGHDKMYWYQQDPGMELHLIHYSYGVNSTEKGDLSSESTVSRIRTEHFPLTLESARPSHTSQYLCASSARTSGGGDTQYFGPGTRLTVL.

About this clonotype: A junction boundary mismatches the germline segment, possibly from a read error. The V gene is TRBV7-9, the J gene TRBJ2-3; D call uncertain. This CDR3 has 12 amino acids. Germline-derived CDR1 and CDR2 are SEHNR and FQNEAQ (reference sequence). The CDR3 spells CLGAPSTDTQYF. The DNA of the CDR3 is TGCTTAGGAGCGCCTAGCACAGATACGCAGTATTTT.

This clonotype was seen a few times. The genes are TRBV2 and TRBJ1-5; D is possibly TRBD1 (5 bases). This CDR3 has 12 amino acids. Germline assignment: CDR1 SNHLY and CDR2 FYNNEI. The V gene lost 8 bases and the J gene lost 6 bases, with 11 bases spanning the gap. CDR3 DNA: TGTGCCAGCCGCAGGGTTGGTCAGCCCCAGCATTTT. Amino acid sequence: CASRRVGQPQHF.

The gene calls are TRBV29-1 and TRBJ2-1, with D perhaps matching TRBD1 or TRBD2 (5 bases each). Trimming took off 2 bases at V and 4 bases at J, with 12 bases between the two ends. The CDR3 is 14 residues long. From germline, CDR1 is SQVTM and CDR2 ANQGSEA. The CDR3 sequence: CSVEPTGPYNEQFF. CDR3 sequence (DNA): TGCAGCGTTGAACCAACGGGGCCTTACAATGAGCAGTTCTTC.

This clonotype has just a few counts. The chain combines TRBV7-2 with TRBJ1-6, with 8 bases identical to TRBD1. Germline trimming cut 4 bases from V and 9 bases from J; bases unmatched to any gene: 8. CDR3 size: 15 residues. Germline loops: CDR1 SGHTA, CDR2 FQGNSA. CDR3 bases: TGTGCCAGCAGCTCCTTCGGACAGGGACGTTCACCCCTCCACTTT. Amino acids: CASSSFGQGRSPLHF.